A selection of T cell receptor beta chains follows, all from one sample in a study of OX40 agonist ivuxolimab in advanced cancers. Sequenced by immunoSEQ multiplex PCR; TCRdb stores in-frame clones only, minus some. Seen here are about 62,000 clones, less than 95% observed once, and the top ten hold approximately 11%. This material consisted of CD4+ or CD8+ T cells sorted from blood, taken in a trial of the OX40 agonist ivuxolimab. These receptors were collected from an adult with an advanced solid tumor such as melanoma, head and neck, liver or kidney cancer. The CDR3 runs from the conserved cysteine through the conserved F or W. The D gene is left open where the match is weak. Only some rows state a clone size, as once, few, many or a class for expanded clones.

TRBV27,.,TRBJ1-5,.,CASRREMSVSQPQHF,TGTGCCAGCCGTAGGGAGATGTCGGTTTCTCAGCCCCAGCATTTT
TRBV28,TRBD2,TRBJ2-3,.,CASSSIAGGGTDTQYF,TGTGCCAGCAGTAGCATAGCGGGAGGGGGCACAGATACGCAGTATTTT
TRBV27,TRBD1,TRBJ2-3,once,CASSPTGQASYTDTQYF,TGTGCCAGCAGTCCGACGGGACAGGCGTCTTACACAGATACGCAGTATTTT
TRBV7-8,TRBD2,TRBJ2-5,.,CASSLVGLAGEETQYF,TGTGCCAGCAGCTTAGTGGGACTAGCGGGAGAAGAGACCCAGTACTTC
TRBV5-6,.,TRBJ2-1,.,CASSLSDGSYNEQFF,TGTGCCAGCAGCCTTAGCGATGGTTCCTACAATGAGCAGTTCTTC
TRBV28,.,TRBJ2-7,.,CASSPQETEITYEQYF,TGTGCCAGCAGTCCCCAAGAGACAGAAATCACCTACGAGCAGTACTTC
TRBV7-7,TRBD2,TRBJ2-1,.,CASSLGLAGGNEQFF,TGTGCCAGCAGCTTAGGCCTAGCGGGTGGAAATGAGCAGTTCTTC
TRBV4-1,.,TRBJ2-3,.,CASSRSPEAGITDTQYF,TGCGCCAGCAGCCGTTCCCCCGAGGCGGGGATCACAGATACGCAGTATTTT
TRBV10-2,.,TRBJ2-3,.,CASSLVGFADTQYF,TGCGCCAGCAGTCTCGTGGGGTTCGCAGATACGCAGTATTTT
TRBV9,.,TRBJ1-2,.,CASFRWGANRDYGYTF,TGTGCCAGCTTCCGGTGGGGGGCAAATCGGGACTATGGCTACACCTTC
TRBV9,TRBD2,TRBJ2-7,.,CASSVGLAGESYEQYF,TGTGCCAGCAGCGTAGGACTAGCGGGAGAATCCTACGAGCAGTACTTC
TRBV27,.,TRBJ2-2,.,CASSFSPNTGELFF,TGTGCCAGCAGTTTCAGTCCGAACACCGGGGAGCTGTTTTTT
TRBV15,TRBD2,TRBJ2-7,.,CATSGGEGSYEQYF,TGTGCCACCAGCGGCGGGGAGGGTTCCTACGAGCAGTACTTC
TRBV19,.,TRBJ1-1,few,CASSLGGAEAFF,TGTGCCAGTAGTTTAGGGGGGGCTGAAGCTTTCTTT
TRBV11-2,TRBD1,TRBJ2-7,.,CASRRTGGFPWDSYEQYF,TGTGCCAGCAGGAGGACAGGGGGCTTTCCCTGGGACTCCTACGAGCAGTACTTC
TRBV10-2,TRBD1,TRBJ2-5,.,CASRQGVLGQETQYF,TGCGCCAGCAGGCAGGGGGTCCTAGGCCAAGAGACCCAGTACTTC
TRBV19,.,TRBJ2-7,.,CASSAGQTAYEQYF,TGTGCCAGTAGTGCGGGACAGACCGCCTACGAGCAGTACTTC
TRBV4-3,TRBD2,TRBJ2-3,.,CASSQGLAGIDTQYF,TGCGCCAGCAGCCAGGGACTAGCGGGAATAGATACGCAGTATTTT
TRBV4-3,TRBD1,TRBJ1-5,.,CASSQEAGQGNQPQHF,TGCGCCAGCAGCCAAGAGGCGGGACAGGGCAATCAGCCCCAGCATTTT
TRBV7-9,.,TRBJ2-4,.,CASSPEWGKNIQYF,TGTGCCAGCAGCCCCGAATGGGGCAAAAACATTCAGTACTTC
TRBV10-3,.,TRBJ2-1,.,CAISELGPLNNEQFF,TGTGCCATCAGTGAGTTGGGACCTTTAAACAATGAGCAGTTCTTC
TRBV29-1,TRBD1,TRBJ2-1,.,CSVEGTESYNEQFF,TGCAGCGTAGAAGGGACAGAGAGTTACAATGAGCAGTTCTTC
TRBV2,TRBD1,TRBJ2-7,.,CASSGTDPRTYEQYF,TGTGCCAGCAGCGGGACAGACCCCCGAACTTACGAGCAGTACTTC
TRBV11-2,.,TRBJ2-1,.,CATGRPAYVYNEQFF,TGTGCCACCGGGAGACCGGCGTACGTCTACAATGAGCAGTTCTTC
TRBV19,.,TRBJ1-1,.,CASSTPGVNTEAFF,TGTGCCAGTAGTACTCCGGGGGTGAACACTGAAGCTTTCTTT